Listed here is a single T cell receptor beta chain. Its antigen remains unknown. Genomic DNA provided the template from which TCR beta VDJ and CDR3 profiles were obtained. In TCRdb, the reads were re-called with MiXCR into one record per CDR3 protein. Of about 43,000 distinct CDR3 sequences detected, under 80% appear once; the ten largest clones hold 59%. Whoever was chosen for sequencing had shown CD8+CD57+ cell expansion by flow cytometry. Therapy had not been given to patients before blood sampling. These data come from a study of CD8+CD57+ T cells in acquired aplastic anemia. Study context: Mean yield of DNA from sorted CD4+ and CD8+ cells was about 3.2 ug.

General study results and limits: Sharing between patients and controls was observed for twenty-nine CD8+ CDR3 sequences. The study found no significant CD8+ Simpson's diversity difference between patients and controls.

Sequenced: sorted CD4+, CD8+, or CD8+CD57+ T cells (not recorded which) from PBMCs. The source of this sequence is a human donor with aplastic anemia.

The CDR3: CSLRTGITGNYGYTF. The CDR3 nucleotides are TGCAGCTTAAGGACAGGGATAACGGGGAACTATGGCTACACCTTC. The rearrangement uses TRBV29-1 and TRBJ1-2, with TRBD1 matching over 8 bases. Per germline, CDR1 SQVTM and CDR2 ANQGSEA. V lost 8 bases, J lost 2 bases, and 13 bases stayed unmatched. The CDR3 has 15 residues.